The T cell receptor beta chain described here comes from a study of identifying expanded T cells in peripheral blood (dated by TCRdb to the late 2010s). For context, the study as a whole: Technical replicates were generated by sequencing separate aliquots of the same genomic DNA pool, with four replicates compared pairwise. The full study reports these points: Both the number of clones called differentially abundant and the false-positive rate were significantly reduced by the beta-binomial model across all healthy-donor time intervals. Roughly 1.2 differentially abundant clones were flagged by the binomial model between technical replicates, whereas about 15 and 19 were flagged over approximately two weeks and four weeks, respectively. It was expected by the authors that biological variance in healthy repertoires might increase further over much longer intervals, such as months to years. Variance in clone template counts between roughly 2-week samples significantly increased with total template count across all healthy donors.

As encoded in the germline V gene, CDR1 is MNHNS while CDR2 is SASEGT. CDR3 length: 13 amino acids, cysteine to phenylalanine. Only CDR3 DNA is held: 39 bases, read in frame from base 1. V was cut back by 4 bases and J by 0 bases, leaving a gap of 6 bases between them. With regard to this clone: Its antigen has not been determined. No base quality information exists; no much larger clone differs at one position.

The immunoSEQ Assay, which relies on bias-controlled multiplex PCR amplification of genomic DNA, was used to profile TCRbeta CDR3 regions. Per the authors' processing: To quantify the absolute abundance of each unique TCRbeta CDR3 region, the sequences were collapsed and filtered. Differential abundance was tested with a binomial (Fisher-equivalent) model and with a beta-binomial model adding time-dependent variance fitted from healthy donors. Any clone with fewer than 5 combined templates was excluded, and a clone was called differentially abundant if its Benjamini-Hochberg FDR was below 0.01. Beta-binomial variance was modeled as a function of total template count across the two samples using the form v = (b*log(k)+a)^2. TCRdb carries this immuneACCESS record with in-frame sequences only. Its versions omit some clonotypes, under half of them owing to an unresolved V gene in the studies checked, with the rest unexplained. The V and J calls and the clone size are those of that table, but D and trimming were determined from the DNA. The sample table holds 95,000 to 100,000 clones, of which about 83% were seen once. Of the sample, about a sixth falls within the top ten clones.

During the collection period, no immune events, such as infections, were documented for the healthy donors. Time-dependent variance in a beta-binomial model of T-cell clone differential abundance was calibrated using healthy-donor blood repertoires as a training cohort. There were about ten healthy donors in the training cohort, of whom 3 were female and 7 were male. Donor ages ranged from about 29 to 70 years, with an average of roughly 40 years. Whole blood from each healthy donor was obtained from a commercial supplier and was collected at three time points roughly two weeks apart. For immunosequencing, genomic DNA was extracted from whole blood that had not been sorted.

This receptor was taken from a person between 18 and 70 years old in good health. The sequence links TRBV6-1 to TRBJ1-1; no confident D gene assignment can be made. The sequencing input was blood. The DNA sequence is as follows: TGTGCCAGCAGTGTGGCGATGAACACTGAAGCTTTCTTT. This translates into CASSVAMNTEAFF.